The rows below give T cell receptor beta chains drawn from one sample of a study of T cells after yellow fever vaccination. TCRdb re-derived calls from the 5' RACE reads in MiXCR, one entry per CDR3 protein. The top ten clones hold 35% to 40% of a sample with tens of thousands of distinct CDR3 sequences, roughly 7.4% of them seen once. This specimen consisted of CD8+ T cells sorted from PBMCs, obtained 15 days after the yellow fever booster vaccination. Receptors were obtained from a man aged 30 to 45 who received the YFV17D yellow fever vaccine. The CDR3 runs from the conserved cysteine through the conserved F or W. The order of the fields is V gene, CDR3 protein.

v_call: TRBV4-1; cdr3_aa: CASSLTGRDYEQFF
v_call: TRBV27; cdr3_aa: CASSLNSPDSPLHF
v_call: TRBV7-2; cdr3_aa: CASSPAGLALLGELFF
v_call: TRBV25-1; cdr3_aa: CASSELYGSYEQYF
v_call: TRBV3-1; cdr3_aa: CASRSGGMDEQFF
v_call: TRBV5-1; cdr3_aa: CASSVGQGKYEQYF
v_call: TRBV11-2; cdr3_aa: CASSLGGSPFNEQFF
v_call: TRBV6-2/TRBV6-3; cdr3_aa: CASLGLINTGELFF
v_call: TRBV28; cdr3_aa: CASSLTTRGQQPQHF
v_call: TRBV3-1; cdr3_aa: CASSQDWGRGLRETQYF
v_call: TRBV4-3; cdr3_aa: CASSQASGLAGGPRSYEQYF
v_call: TRBV23-1; cdr3_aa: CASSQSMGFGYEQYF
v_call: TRBV7-9; cdr3_aa: CASSFGGMNTEAFF
v_call: TRBV11-2; cdr3_aa: CASSFLRWGTDTQYF
v_call: TRBV6-1; cdr3_aa: CCSRRGVAAPTGELFF
v_call: TRBV3-1; cdr3_aa: CASSPQLASGSDTQYF
v_call: TRBV20-1; cdr3_aa: CSAPGRDRVDEQYF
v_call: TRBV3-1; cdr3_aa: CASSPTLAVAYEQYF
v_call: TRBV4-1; cdr3_aa: CASSQDRGSGNTIYF
v_call: TRBV4-3; cdr3_aa: CASSPPEEGSAETQYF
v_call: TRBV5-1; cdr3_aa: CASSSLGQPTEDTQYF
v_call: TRBV6-2/TRBV6-3; cdr3_aa: CASSGTAAYNEQFF
v_call: TRBV6-2/TRBV6-3; cdr3_aa: CASSETSGRAVEQFF
v_call: TRBV2; cdr3_aa: CATSLVSNEQFF
v_call: TRBV4-3; cdr3_aa: CASSPVGGEQYF
v_call: TRBV10-3; cdr3_aa: CAISEGLEKLFF
v_call: TRBV19; cdr3_aa: CASSWGSGRDTGELFF
v_call: TRBV3-1; cdr3_aa: CASCQDLAEVVQETQYF
v_call: TRBV27; cdr3_aa: CASSIFRGGTEAFF
v_call: TRBV24-1; cdr3_aa: CATSDLFVTSNNEQFF